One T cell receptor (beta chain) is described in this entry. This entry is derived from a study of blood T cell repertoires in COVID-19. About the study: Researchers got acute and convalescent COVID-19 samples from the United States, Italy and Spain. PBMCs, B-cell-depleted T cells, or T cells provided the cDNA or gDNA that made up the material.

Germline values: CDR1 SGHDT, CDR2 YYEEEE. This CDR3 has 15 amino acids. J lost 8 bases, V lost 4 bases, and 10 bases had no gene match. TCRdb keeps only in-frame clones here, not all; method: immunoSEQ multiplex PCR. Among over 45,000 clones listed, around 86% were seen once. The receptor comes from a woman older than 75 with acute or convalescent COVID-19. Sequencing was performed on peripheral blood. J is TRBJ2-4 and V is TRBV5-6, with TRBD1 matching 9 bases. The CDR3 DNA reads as TGTGCCAGCAGCATCTCGGACAGGGGAGGGGACATTCAGTACTTC. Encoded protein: CASSISDRGGDIQYF.